This paragraph reports one T cell receptor beta chain. The antigen remains unidentified. TCRdb keeps only in-frame clones here, not all; method: immunoSEQ multiplex PCR. The sample holds under 300,000 clones; over 90% are singletons and the top ten take roughly 0.51%. This sample is part of a study of T cell responses to AZD1222 COVID-19 vaccine. In the study overall: Samples with a second dose at about 4 or about 12 weeks were pooled together. General study points: Donors skewed white British and female; clonal diversity was possibly underestimated.

CDR1 SEHNR and CDR2 FQNEAQ come from the germline V gene (reference sequence). This CDR3 is built from 11 residues. Trimming removed 11 bases at V and 4 bases at J, with 11 bases between. This chain joins TRBV7-9 and TRBJ1-2, with D unresolved. Sequenced here: peripheral blood, sampled on day 0 of AZD1222 vaccination. The receptor was isolated from an adult in good health. As DNA, the CDR3 is TGTGCCGTTCCAAACGGCTATGGCTACACCTTC. This translates into CAVPNGYGYTF.